The clone carrying this T cell receptor beta chain was recorded once. The data derive from a study of blood T cell repertoires in COVID-19. Study details: PBMCs, B-cell-depleted T cells, or T cells provided the cDNA or gDNA that made up the material.

Germline lookup yields CDR1 SGHKS and CDR2 YYEKEE (reference sequence). The CDR3 has 12 residues. V was clipped by 5 bases and J by 6 bases, with 11 bases between them. Original analysis: It was from reference gene primer amplification that nucleated cell counts were estimated. Sequencing was performed with immunoSEQ multiplex PCR; in TCRdb, only in-frame clones are kept and a portion is missing. D and trimming come from the DNA, and the V and J calls and clone size come from that table. The repertoire holds 380,000 or so clones, with roughly 86% as singletons. Material: peripheral blood. The sequence derives from a human donor with acute or convalescent COVID-19. The donor label of this sample is uncertain. The chain recombines TRBV5-5 with TRBJ1-2; D remains unclear. The CDR3, as DNA: TGTGCCAGCAGTTCGGGAGGGCATGGCTACACCTTC. It encodes CASSSGGHGYTF. Full variable domain (outside the CDR3, taken from reference TRBV5-5 and TRBJ1-2): DAGVTQSPTHLIKTRGQQVTLRCSPISGHKSVSWYQQVLGQGPQFIFQYYEKEERGRGNFPDRFSARQFPNYSSELNVNALLLGDSALYLCASSSGGHGYTFGSGTRLTVV.